The 12 T cell receptor beta chains listed next were all sequenced from one sample in a study of CD8+CD57+ T cells in acquired aplastic anemia (dated by TCRdb to the late 2010s). Flow cytometry had shown CD8+CD57+ cell expansion in the patients selected for sequencing. Instrument on record: Illumina HiSeq 2000. Profiling of TCR beta VDJ combinations and CDR3 sequences used genomic DNA as the template. TCRdb applied fastp at Q25 and MiXCR to the public reads, then kept only in-frame beta chains. Every distinct CDR3 protein forms one entry, paired with its most common genes and DNA. Within this sample are around 130,000 distinct CDR3 sequences, with approximately 50% of them counted one time only. The biggest ten clones account for 25% to 30% of the sample. Material: sorted CD4+, CD8+, or CD8+CD57+ T cells (not recorded which) from PBMCs. All receptors derive from a human donor with aplastic anemia.

The chain is built from TRBV24-1 and TRBJ2-1, with D tentatively TRBD1 or TRBD2 (5 bases each). Germline V CDR1 and CDR2: KGHDR, SFDVKD. This CDR3 is built from 16 residues. The V end was cut by 3 bases, the J end by 5 bases, with 16 bases between. CDR3 nucleotides: TGTGCCACCAGTGATCCGGGACCCGGAAAGAACAATGAGCAGTTCTTC. It codes for CATSDPGPGKNNEQFF.

The chain recombines TRBV5-1 with TRBJ2-3; weak D call: TRBD1 (5 bases). In germline, CDR1 is SGHRS, CDR2 YFSETQ. The V end lost 0 bases, the J end lost 5 bases, and 10 bases lay between the germline ends. This CDR3 comprises 14 residues. In DNA form, the CDR3 reads TGCGCCAGCAGCTTGGCGGGCAGGGAAGATACGCAGTATTTT. Amino acids: CASSLAGREDTQYF.

This chain joins TRBV15 and TRBJ2-2; no clear D. The CDR3 is 14 amino acids. The germline V and J ends were trimmed by 0 bases and 6 bases, with 8 bases remaining between them. In germline, CDR1 is LNHNV, CDR2 YYDKDF (reference sequence). CDR3 in amino acids: CATSRDLTAGELFF. Here the CDR3 DNA reads TGTGCCACCAGCAGAGATCTTACAGCCGGGGAGCTGTTTTTT.

The J gene is TRBJ2-2, the V gene TRBV24-1; TRBD2 aligns across 8 bases. V shed 4 bases, J shed 3 bases, and the junction held 6 bases outside the gene matches. Germline V lookup: CDR1 KGHDR, CDR2 SFDVKD. The CDR3 is 16 amino acids. In nucleotides, the CDR3 is TGTGCCACCAGTGACCCGGGAGGGCCATACACCGGGGAGCTGTTTTTT. Translation gives CATSDPGGPYTGELFF.

V gene TRBV20-1 combines with J gene TRBJ2-7; TRBD1 matches at 10 bases. The V gene end was trimmed by 6 bases and the J gene end by 4 bases; junction bases not matched to a gene: 9. Germline V lookup: CDR1 DFQATT, CDR2 SNEGSKA (reference sequence). This CDR3 is 14 amino acids long. DNA for the CDR3: TGCAGTGCACGAGGGACAGGGGATCTGTACGAGCAGTACTTC. Translating gives CSARGTGDLYEQYF.

V and J are TRBV5-1 and TRBJ1-6; TRBD1 is a possible D gene (6 bases). CDR3 length equals 15 residues. Germline loops: CDR1 SGHRS, CDR2 YFSETQ. V was trimmed by 4 bases and J by 4 bases, leaving 12 bases between them. In nucleotides, the CDR3 is TGCGCCAGCAGCAGCGGGGGCCTTTATAATTCACCCCTCCACTTT. Translating gives CASSSGGLYNSPLHF.

V gene TRBV29-1 combines with J gene TRBJ1-2; TRBD1 aligns across 8 bases. From germline, CDR1 is SQVTM and CDR2 ANQGSEA. The J segment lost 8 bases and the V segment lost 1 base, leaving 12 bases of the junction unmatched. The CDR3 has 15 amino acids. This CDR3 is CSVEGPRRQGRGYTF. The CDR3 DNA reads TGCAGCGTTGAAGGCCCAAGACGACAGGGGAGGGGCTACACCTTC.

The rearrangement links TRBV7-9 to TRBJ2-1; D perhaps matches TRBD1 (6 bases). Germline CDR1 SEHNR, CDR2 FQNEAQ (reference sequence). Trimming removed 2 bases from V and 10 bases from J, with 9 bases in between. CDR3 length: 12 residues. This CDR3 reads CASSLPQGEQFF. DNA of the CDR3: TGTGCCAGCAGCTTACCCCAGGGGGAGCAGTTCTTC.

The rearrangement links TRBV7-6 to TRBJ2-5; 7 bases fit TRBD1. Germline values: CDR1 SGHVS, CDR2 FNYEAQ. The CDR3 extends over 13 amino acids. J was trimmed by 0 bases and V by 8 bases; bases with no gene match: 3. DNA for the CDR3: TGTGCCAGCTCGACAGGGAACCAAGAGACCCAGTACTTC. Protein product: CASSTGNQETQYF.

The V gene is TRBV6-1, the J gene TRBJ2-7; the match to TRBD2 covers 13 bases. Germline loops: CDR1 MNHNS, CDR2 SASEGT. CDR3 size: 16 residues. V gave up 6 bases and J gave up 2 bases; unmatched junction bases: 7. The CDR3 loop reads CASRLSTSGGTYEQYF. CDR3 DNA sequence: TGTGCCAGCAGACTTTCGACTAGCGGGGGGACCTACGAGCAGTACTTC.

The CDR3 coding sequence is TGTGCCAGCAGTTCGTACCCCCCGGGAGCGGGGGCCGTCACAGATACGCAGTATTTT. This gives the protein CASSSYPPGAGAVTDTQYF. The chain combines TRBV12-3 or TRBV12-4 with TRBJ2-3, with TRBD2 identical over 8 bases. This CDR3 comprises 19 residues. Trimming at V came to 4 bases and at J to 2 bases, leaving 17 bases not matched to a gene.

The gene calls are TRBV4-3 and TRBJ1-2, with a weak D call TRBD1 (6 bases). This CDR3 is 13 amino acids long. V was trimmed by 5 bases and J by 4 bases, leaving 11 bases between them. Germline V gives CDR1 LGHNA, CDR2 YSLEER. The CDR3 region is CASSSAGAYGYTF. CDR3 bases: TGCGCCAGCAGCTCCGCAGGGGCCTATGGCTACACCTTC.